These 2 T cell receptor beta chains were sequenced from one sample in a study of shared clonotypes between healthy human individuals. The data were produced by immunoSEQ multiplex PCR, yet TCRdb's version contains in-frame clones alone and is incomplete. The data show 1.5 million to 2.5 million clones, over 85% seen once. Naivety among CD8 cells was defined by CD45RO negativity and positive CCR7 selection, thereby excluding terminally differentiated effector memory CD45RA+ cells. Material for sequencing was naive CD8+ T cells sorted from blood. These TCRs come from a man between 18 and 29 years old in good health.

The chain uses TRBV11-2 and TRBJ2-3, with D unresolved. The CDR3 totals 15 residues. The germline V and J ends were trimmed by 1 base and 1 base, with 9 bases remaining between them. Per the germline V gene, CDR1 is SGHAT and CDR2 is FQNNGV. This CDR3 is CASSLVTVGTDTQYF. CDR3 nucleotides: TGTGCCAGCAGCTTAGTCACAGTCGGCACAGATACGCAGTATTTT.

Here the CDR3 reads CASSFFPGNTEAFF. The DNA for the CDR3 is TGTGCCAGCAGCTTTTTCCCAGGAAACACTGAAGCTTTCTTT. The chain is built from TRBV7-2 and TRBJ1-1; D remains ambiguous. Trimming took 3 bases from V and 2 from J, leaving 10 bases between them. The germline gives CDR1 SGHTA, CDR2 FQGNSA. This CDR3 is built from 14 residues.